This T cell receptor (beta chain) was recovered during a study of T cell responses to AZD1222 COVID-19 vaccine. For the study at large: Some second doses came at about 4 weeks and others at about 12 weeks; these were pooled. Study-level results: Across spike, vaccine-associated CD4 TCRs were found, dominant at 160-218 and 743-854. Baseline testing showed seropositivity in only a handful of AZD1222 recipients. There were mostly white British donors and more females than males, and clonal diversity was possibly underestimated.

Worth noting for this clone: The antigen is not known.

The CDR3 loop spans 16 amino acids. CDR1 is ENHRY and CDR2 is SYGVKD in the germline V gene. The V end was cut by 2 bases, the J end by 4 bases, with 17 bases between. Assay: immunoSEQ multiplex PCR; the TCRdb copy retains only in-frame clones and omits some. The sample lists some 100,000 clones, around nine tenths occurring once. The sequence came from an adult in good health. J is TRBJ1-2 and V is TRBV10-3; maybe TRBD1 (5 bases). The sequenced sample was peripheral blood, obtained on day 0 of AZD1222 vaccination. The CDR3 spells CAISEKSLRQFYGYTF. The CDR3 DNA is TGTGCCATCAGTGAGAAATCATTAAGACAGTTCTATGGCTACACCTTC.